Described below is a single T cell receptor (beta chain) sequence and its context. Its specificity is unknown. In every patient, relapse followed autologous stem cell transplantation, while exposure to brentuximab vedotin differed. The CDR3 spans 15 residues. J was trimmed by 0 bases and V by 7 bases; bases with no gene match: 6. CDR1 and CDR2 (germline): MDHEN, SYDVKM. The data belong to a study of PD-1 blockade in classical Hodgkin lymphoma. Findings and caveats of the study: Prior to therapy, complete responders displayed diversity much like that of newly diagnosed patients.

Profiled with immunoSEQ multiplex PCR; TCRdb holds only in-frame clones, not every one. The table records some 95,000 clones, 89% of them present only once. The receptor comes from a human donor with classical Hodgkin lymphoma. The sample was peripheral blood mononuclear cells (PBMCs), taken before the second cycle of nivolumab. This chain links TRBV28 with TRBJ1-5, with 7 bases lining up with TRBD1. This chain's CDR3 is CASIPTGVSNQPQHF. The DNA for the CDR3 is TGTGCCAGCATCCCCACAGGGGTTAGCAATCAGCCCCAGCATTTT.